Each of the 14 T cell receptor beta chains below was sequenced from the same sample in a study of CD8 T cells in Susac syndrome. Reverse transcription used roughly 0.45 to 1 ug RNA and random hexamers. One entry per CDR3 protein, called by TCRdb with MiXCR from the immunoSEQ multiplex PCR reads. The sample lists 200,000 to 300,000 distinct CDR3 sequences, 90% to 96% occurring once. Source material: CD4+ T cells from PBMCs. The receptors here all came from a human donor with Susac syndrome.

This chain connects TRBV30 to TRBJ1-2; 7 bases are a match to TRBD1. Germline-derived CDR1 and CDR2 are GTSNPN and SVGIG (reference sequence). The CDR3 loop spans 13 amino acids. The V gene end was trimmed by 2 bases and the J gene end by 3 bases; junction bases not matched to a gene: 3. The CDR3 bases are TGTGCCTGGAGTTCGGGACAGCACTATGGCTACACCTTC. Encoded protein: CAWSSGQHYGYTF.

This chain links TRBV14 with TRBJ2-1; the D is unclear. The CDR3 spans 14 residues. Trimming took 0 bases from V and 9 from J, leaving 12 bases between them. CDR1 is SGHDN, CDR2 FVKESK, per germline. The CDR3 bases are TGTGCCAGCAGCCAAGAGGTTTGGAGCACTGAGCAGTTCTTC. Translation: CASSQEVWSTEQFF.

In this sample, this clonotype turned up once. V and J are TRBV12-3 or TRBV12-4 and TRBJ2-7, with D tentatively TRBD2 (5 bases). Between the trimmed V and J ends, which lost 5 bases and 7 bases, there was a span of 12 bases. This CDR3 has 12 amino acids. The chain's CDR3 is CASSPRTGEQYF. In DNA, the CDR3 is TGTGCCAGCAGTCCACGGACGGGGGAGCAGTACTTC.

The V call is TRBV9, the J call TRBJ1-4, with D unclear. The CDR3 covers 14 residues. V lost 0 bases and J 6 bases, leaving 9 bases between the germline ends. Germline loops: CDR1 SGDLS, CDR2 YYNGEE. The CDR3 loop reads CASSVGALDEKLFF. The CDR3 nucleotides read TGTGCCAGCAGCGTAGGGGCACTGGATGAAAAACTGTTTTTT.

This clonotype has just one count. This chain links TRBV12-3 or TRBV12-4 with TRBJ2-6; D is uncertain. Trimming cost V 5 bases and J 0 bases, with 8 bases left between them. CDR3 length: 15 residues. In DNA, the CDR3 is TGTGCCAGCAGTCGCGCCCTCTCTGGGGCCAACGTCCTGACTTTC. As protein: CASSRALSGANVLTF.

This sequence joins TRBV20-1 and TRBJ2-7; unclear D gene. Germline V gene lookup returns CDR1 DFQATT and CDR2 SNEGSKA (reference sequence). The CDR3 totals 10 residues. Trimming removed 3 bases from V and 5 bases from J, with 5 bases in between. The CDR3 DNA reads TGCAGTGCTAGGGCTGACGAGCAGTACTTC. This sequence encodes CSARADEQYF.

The rearrangement joins TRBV20-1 to TRBJ2-7; the match to TRBD1 covers 8 bases. Germline loops: CDR1 DFQATT, CDR2 SNEGSKA (reference sequence). The CDR3 is 14 residues long. V gave up 2 bases and J gave up 5 bases; unmatched junction bases: 8. CDR3 sequence reads: CSARPGQVAHEQYF. The CDR3 DNA follows: TGCAGTGCTAGACCGGGACAGGTGGCTCACGAGCAGTACTTC.

The rearrangement joins TRBV6-6 to TRBJ2-5; 7 nucleotides agree with TRBD1. Germline lookup yields CDR1 MNHNY and CDR2 SVGAGI (reference sequence). CDR3 length: 12 amino acids. V trimming: 10 bases; J trimming: 1 base; junction bases outside the gene matches: 3. Here the CDR3 DNA reads TGTGCCACAAACAGGGGCCAAGAGACCCAGTACTTC. Translating it yields CATNRGQETQYF.

The genes are TRBV20-1 and TRBJ2-3; a possible D gene is TRBD2 (6 bases). Looked up from germline, CDR1 is DFQATT and CDR2 is SNEGSKA (reference sequence). This CDR3 is built from 13 residues. Trimming removed 6 bases at V and 2 bases at J, with 12 bases between. CDR3 sequence (DNA): TGCAGTGCCATCGGCGGGACCACAGATACGCAGTATTTT. It translates to CSAIGGTTDTQYF.

This clonotype was seen a single time. The genes are TRBV6-1 and TRBJ2-2; the D call may be TRBD1 or TRBD2 (6 bases each). The CDR3 is 16 residues long. CDR1 is MNHNS, CDR2 SASEGT, per germline. V lost 6 bases to trimming and J lost 1 base, with 15 bases between them. CDR3 nucleotides: TGTGCCAGCAGCCGAGGAGGGGGGCGGAACACCGGGGAGCTGTTTTTT. This translates into CASSRGGGRNTGELFF.

In its sample, this clonotype was seen once. The chain uses TRBV11-2 and TRBJ1-5; possible D gene TRBD1, 6 bases. The V gene lost 5 bases and the J gene lost 4 bases, with 18 bases spanning the gap. Germline CDR1 SGHAT, CDR2 FQNNGV. The CDR3 length is 16 residues. The CDR3 DNA sequence: TGTGCCAGCAGCCCCTTCACAGGGAGAAAGAATCAGCCCCAGCATTTT. Protein sequence: CASSPFTGRKNQPQHF.

The chain joins TRBV6-5 to TRBJ2-5; D is unresolved. CDR1 and CDR2 (germline): MNHEY, SVGAGI. Trimming took off 0 bases at V and 1 base at J, with 6 bases between the two ends. This CDR3 region has 14 residues. The CDR3 reads CASSYSWGQETQYF. In DNA, the CDR3 is TGTGCCAGCAGTTACTCTTGGGGCCAAGAGACCCAGTACTTC.

The count of this clonotype is one. The CDR3 nucleotides read TGTGCCAGCAGCTTATTCGCGGCAGGCAACAACTATGGCTACACCTTC. It translates to CASSLFAAGNNYGYTF. The chain has TRBV7-2 and TRBJ1-2; D is ambiguous. The CDR3 spans 16 residues. Germline values: CDR1 SGHTA, CDR2 FQGNSA. V lost 2 bases and J 2 bases, leaving 15 bases between the germline ends.

CDR3 residues: CSARITGYEQYF. For the CDR3, the DNA is TGCAGTGCGAGGATCACAGGCTACGAGCAGTACTTC. The gene calls are TRBV20-1 and TRBJ2-7; D may be TRBD1 (5 bases). This CDR3 region has 12 residues. Germline-derived CDR1 and CDR2 are DFQATT and SNEGSKA (reference sequence). Trimming shortened V by 6 bases and J by 3 bases, and 12 bases separated the two germline ends.